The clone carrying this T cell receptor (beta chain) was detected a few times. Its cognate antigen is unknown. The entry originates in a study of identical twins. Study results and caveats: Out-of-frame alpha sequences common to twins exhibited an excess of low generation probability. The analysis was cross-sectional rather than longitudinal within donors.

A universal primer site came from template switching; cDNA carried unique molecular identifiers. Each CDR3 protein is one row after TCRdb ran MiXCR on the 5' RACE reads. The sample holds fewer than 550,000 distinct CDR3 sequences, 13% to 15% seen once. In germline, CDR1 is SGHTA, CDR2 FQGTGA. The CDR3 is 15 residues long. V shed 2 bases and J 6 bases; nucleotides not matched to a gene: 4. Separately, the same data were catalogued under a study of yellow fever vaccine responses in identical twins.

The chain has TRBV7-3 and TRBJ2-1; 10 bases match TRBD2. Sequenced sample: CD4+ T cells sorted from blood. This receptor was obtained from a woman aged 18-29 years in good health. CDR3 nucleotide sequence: TGTGCCAGCAGCTTAGTCCTAGCGGGGGTCAATGAGCAGTTCTTC. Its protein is CASSLVLAGVNEQFF. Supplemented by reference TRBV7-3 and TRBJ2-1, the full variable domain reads GAGVSQTPSNKVTEKGKYVELRCDPISGHTALYWYRQSLGQGPEFLIYFQGTGAADDSGLPNDRFFAVRPEGSVSTLKIQRTERGDSAVYLCASSLVLAGVNEQFFGPGTRLTVL.